Shown below are 5 T cell receptor beta chains from a single sample sequenced in a study of shared clonotypes between healthy human individuals. The protocol was immunoSEQ multiplex PCR, while the TCRdb copy is restricted to in-frame clones and leaves out a portion. The table has about 2 million clones, around 96% seen once. The naive CD8 fraction comprised CD45RO-negative cells positively selected for CCR7 and excluded terminally differentiated effector memory CD45RA+ cells. Sequenced material: naive CD8+ T cells sorted from blood. The receptors shown here come from a man aged 18 to 30 in good health.

The chain links TRBV7-9 to TRBJ2-7; unclear D gene. Trimming took off 5 bases at V and 0 bases at J, with 8 bases between the two ends. The V gene's germline CDR1 is SEHNR and CDR2 FQNEAQ (reference sequence). The CDR3 runs 13 residues. This CDR3 reads CASSRAHSYEQYF. DNA of the CDR3: TGTGCCAGCAGCCGGGCCCACTCCTACGAGCAGTACTTC.

The V gene is TRBV11-2, the J gene TRBJ1-1; 9 nucleotides align to TRBD1. CDR3 size: 17 residues. The V segment lost 5 bases and the J segment 3 bases; nucleotides outside the gene matches: 13. Germline loops: CDR1 SGHAT, CDR2 FQNNGV. The CDR3 DNA reads as TGTGCCAGCAGCCTGACAGGGGGGGTAGGAAAGTACACTGAAGCTTTCTTT. Translating gives CASSLTGGVGKYTEAFF.

The chain joins TRBV6-5 to TRBJ2-7; 7 nucleotides align to TRBD2. In germline, CDR1 is MNHEY, CDR2 SVGAGI. Trimming took 3 bases from V and 2 from J; bases not matched to a gene: 4. There are 14 residues in the CDR3. The CDR3 is CASSYGGVPYEQYF. DNA for the CDR3: TGTGCCAGCAGTTATGGGGGGGTGCCCTACGAGCAGTACTTC.

The chain couples TRBV11-2 to TRBJ1-4; D perhaps matches TRBD1 (5 bases). Germline V CDR1 and CDR2: SGHAT, FQNNGV. The V end lost 5 bases, the J end lost 8 bases, and 15 bases lay between the germline ends. This CDR3 has 14 residues. The CDR3 sequence is CASSPKTVGEKLFF. As DNA, the CDR3 is TGTGCCAGCAGCCCGAAGACAGTAGGAGAAAAACTGTTTTTT.

V gene TRBV10-2 combines with J gene TRBJ2-7; possible D gene TRBD2, 5 bases. Germline assignment: CDR1 WSHSY and CDR2 SAAADI. The CDR3 contains 13 residues. Trimming cost V 4 bases and J 1 base, with 8 bases left between them. CDR3 loop: CASSAGLSYEQYF. The CDR3 bases are TGCGCCAGCAGTGCTGGACTTTCCTACGAGCAGTACTTC.